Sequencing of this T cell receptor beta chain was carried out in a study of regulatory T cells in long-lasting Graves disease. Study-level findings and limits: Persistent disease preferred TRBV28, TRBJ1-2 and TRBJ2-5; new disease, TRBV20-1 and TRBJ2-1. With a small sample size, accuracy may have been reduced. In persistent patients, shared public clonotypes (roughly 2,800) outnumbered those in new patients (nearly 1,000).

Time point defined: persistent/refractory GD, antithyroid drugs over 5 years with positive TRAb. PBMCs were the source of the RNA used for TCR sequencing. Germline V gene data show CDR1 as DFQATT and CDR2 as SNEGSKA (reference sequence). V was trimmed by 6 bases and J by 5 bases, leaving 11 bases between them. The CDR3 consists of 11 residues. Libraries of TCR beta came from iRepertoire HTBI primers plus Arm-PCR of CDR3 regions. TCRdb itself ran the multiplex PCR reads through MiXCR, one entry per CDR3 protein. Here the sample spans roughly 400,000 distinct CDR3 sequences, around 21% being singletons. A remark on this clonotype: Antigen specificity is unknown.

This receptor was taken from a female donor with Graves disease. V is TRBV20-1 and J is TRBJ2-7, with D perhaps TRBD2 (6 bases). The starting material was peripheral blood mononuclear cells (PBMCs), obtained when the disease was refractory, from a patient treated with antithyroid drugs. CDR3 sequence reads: CSALDYHEQYF. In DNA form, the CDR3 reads TGCAGTGCCTTGGACTATCACGAGCAGTACTTC.